The present entry profiles one TCR beta chain with its context. Its antigen is unidentified. These data come from a study of chemoradiotherapy in HPV16-positive cancers. Repertoires were sampled repeatedly during chemoradiotherapy. The study's findings and limits: Functional assays defining HPV-specific T cells used only two HPV16-positive patients. Better recurrence-free survival went with HPV-responsive T-cell expansion in HPV16-positive patients. Candidate HPV-specific clones and E7-related TCR motifs grew in tumor during treatment.

TCRdb keeps only in-frame clones here, not all; method: immunoSEQ multiplex PCR. Here the sample spans 65,000 to 80,000 clones, 85% to 90% being singletons. Trimming took 4 bases from V and 2 from J, leaving 2 bases between them. CDR3 length: 11 amino acids. Germline V gene lookup returns CDR1 SGHRS and CDR2 YFSETQ. The chain is built from TRBV5-1 and TRBJ2-3; D unclear. The input for sequencing was blood, taken from a patient who underwent chemoradiotherapy. This clonotype originated in a human donor with HPV-associated anogenital cancer. The CDR3 DNA is TGCGCCAGCAGCGACACAGATACGCAGTATTTT. Protein: CASSDTDTQYF.